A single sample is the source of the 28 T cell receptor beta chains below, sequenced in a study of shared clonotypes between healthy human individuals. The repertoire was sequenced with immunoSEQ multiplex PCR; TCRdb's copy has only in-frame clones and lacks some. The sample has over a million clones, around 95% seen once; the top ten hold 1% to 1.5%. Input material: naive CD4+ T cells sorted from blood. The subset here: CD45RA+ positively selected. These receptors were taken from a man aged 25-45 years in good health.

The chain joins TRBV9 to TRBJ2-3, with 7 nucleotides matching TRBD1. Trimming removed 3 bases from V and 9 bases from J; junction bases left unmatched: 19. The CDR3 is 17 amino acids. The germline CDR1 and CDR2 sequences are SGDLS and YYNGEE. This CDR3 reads CASSEPTGTVARRTQYF. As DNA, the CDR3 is TGTGCCAGCAGCGAACCCACCGGGACAGTCGCCAGGAGGACGCAGTATTTT.

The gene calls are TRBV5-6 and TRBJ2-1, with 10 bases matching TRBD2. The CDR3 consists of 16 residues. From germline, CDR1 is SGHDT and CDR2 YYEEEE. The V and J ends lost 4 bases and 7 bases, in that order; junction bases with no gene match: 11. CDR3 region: CASSPSWGAGGNEQFF. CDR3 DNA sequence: TGTGCCAGCAGCCCTAGTTGGGGAGCGGGAGGGAATGAGCAGTTCTTC.

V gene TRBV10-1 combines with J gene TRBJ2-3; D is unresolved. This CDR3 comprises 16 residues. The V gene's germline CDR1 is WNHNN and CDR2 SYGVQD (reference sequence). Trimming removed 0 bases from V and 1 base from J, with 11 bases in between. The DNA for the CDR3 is TGCGCCAGCAGTGAGTCGGTGGCCGGCGGCACAGATACGCAGTATTTT. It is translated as CASSESVAGGTDTQYF.

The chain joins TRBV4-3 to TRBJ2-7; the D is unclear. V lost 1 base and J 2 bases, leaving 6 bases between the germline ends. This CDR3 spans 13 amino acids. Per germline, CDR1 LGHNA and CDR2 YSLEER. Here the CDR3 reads CASSQGPPYEQYF. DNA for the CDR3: TGCGCCAGCAGCCAAGGACCCCCCTACGAGCAGTACTTC.

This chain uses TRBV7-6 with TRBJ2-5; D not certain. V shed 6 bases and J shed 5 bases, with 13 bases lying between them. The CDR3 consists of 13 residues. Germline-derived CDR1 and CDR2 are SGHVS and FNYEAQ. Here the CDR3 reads CASRPAPRETQYF. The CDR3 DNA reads TGTGCCAGCAGACCCGCCCCCCGGGAGACCCAGTACTTC.

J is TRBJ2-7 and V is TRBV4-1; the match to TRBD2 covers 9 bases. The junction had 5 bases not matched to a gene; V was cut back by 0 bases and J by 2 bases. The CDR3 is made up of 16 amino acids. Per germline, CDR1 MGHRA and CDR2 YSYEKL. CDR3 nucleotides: TGCGCCAGCAGCCAAGATCTGGCGGGAGGGCCCTACGAGCAGTACTTC. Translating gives CASSQDLAGGPYEQYF.

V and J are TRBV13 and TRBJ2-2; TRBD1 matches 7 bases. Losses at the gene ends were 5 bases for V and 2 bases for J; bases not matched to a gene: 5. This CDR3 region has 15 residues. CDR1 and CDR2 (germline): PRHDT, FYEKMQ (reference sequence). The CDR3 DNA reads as TGTGCCAGCAGCCGACAGGGATCTAACACCGGGGAGCTGTTTTTT. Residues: CASSRQGSNTGELFF.

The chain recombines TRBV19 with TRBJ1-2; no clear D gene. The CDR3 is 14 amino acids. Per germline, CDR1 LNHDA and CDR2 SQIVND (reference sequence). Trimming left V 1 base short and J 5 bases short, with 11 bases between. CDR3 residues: CASSIGADPYGYTF. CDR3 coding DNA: TGTGCCAGTAGTATAGGGGCGGATCCGTATGGCTACACCTTC.

CDR3 DNA sequence: TGTGCCAGCAGCATCATCCGGGAGGGAGAGCTGTTTTTT. It codes for CASSIIREGELFF. V is TRBV7-2 and J is TRBJ2-2; TRBD2 aligns across 8 bases. Germline CDR1 reads SGHTA; CDR2 reads FQGNSA. The ends lost 5 bases at V and 11 bases at J; junction bases unmatched: 7. This CDR3 region has 13 residues.

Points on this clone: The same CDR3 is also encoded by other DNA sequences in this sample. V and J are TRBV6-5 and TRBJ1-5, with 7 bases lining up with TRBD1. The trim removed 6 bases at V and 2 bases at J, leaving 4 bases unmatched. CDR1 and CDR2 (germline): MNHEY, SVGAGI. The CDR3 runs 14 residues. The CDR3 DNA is TGTGCCAGCAGCGCAACAGGGGGCAATCAGCCCCAGCATTTT. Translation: CASSATGGNQPQHF.

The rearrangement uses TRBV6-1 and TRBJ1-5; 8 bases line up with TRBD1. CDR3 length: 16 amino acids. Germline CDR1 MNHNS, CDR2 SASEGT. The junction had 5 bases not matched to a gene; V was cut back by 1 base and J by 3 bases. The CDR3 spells CASSEGQGWDNQPQHF. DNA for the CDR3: TGTGCCAGCAGTGAAGGACAGGGGTGGGACAATCAGCCCCAGCATTTT.

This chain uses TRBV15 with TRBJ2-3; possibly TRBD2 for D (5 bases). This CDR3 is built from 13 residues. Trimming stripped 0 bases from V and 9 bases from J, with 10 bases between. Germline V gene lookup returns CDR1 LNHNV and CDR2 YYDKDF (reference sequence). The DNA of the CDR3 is TGTGCCACCAGCAGAGATCGGCGGGTGACGCAGTATTTT. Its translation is CATSRDRRVTQYF.

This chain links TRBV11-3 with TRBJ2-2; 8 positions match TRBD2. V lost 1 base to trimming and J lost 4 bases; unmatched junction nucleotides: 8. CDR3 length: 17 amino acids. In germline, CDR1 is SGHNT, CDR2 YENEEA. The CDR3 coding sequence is TGTGCCAGCAGCTTAGCGTCGGGGCTAGCGGGCACCGGGGAGCTGTTTTTT. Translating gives CASSLASGLAGTGELFF. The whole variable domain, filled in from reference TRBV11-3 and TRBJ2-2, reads EAGVVQSPRYKIIEKKQPVAFWCNPISGHNTLYWYLQNLGQGPELLIRYENEEAVDDSQLPKDRFSAERLKGVDSTLKIQPAELGDSAVYLCASSLASGLAGTGELFFGEGSRLTVL.

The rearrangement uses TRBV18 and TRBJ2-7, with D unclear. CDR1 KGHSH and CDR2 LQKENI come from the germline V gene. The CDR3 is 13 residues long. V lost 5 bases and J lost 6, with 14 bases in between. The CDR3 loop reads CASSSRSLGEQYF. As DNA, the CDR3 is TGTGCCAGCTCATCTAGGAGTTTGGGCGAGCAGTACTTC.

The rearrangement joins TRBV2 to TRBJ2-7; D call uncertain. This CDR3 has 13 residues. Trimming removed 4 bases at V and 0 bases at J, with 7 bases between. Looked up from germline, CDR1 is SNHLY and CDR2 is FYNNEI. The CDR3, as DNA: TGTGCCAGCAGTGCGACCCTCTCCTACGAGCAGTACTTC. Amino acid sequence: CASSATLSYEQYF.

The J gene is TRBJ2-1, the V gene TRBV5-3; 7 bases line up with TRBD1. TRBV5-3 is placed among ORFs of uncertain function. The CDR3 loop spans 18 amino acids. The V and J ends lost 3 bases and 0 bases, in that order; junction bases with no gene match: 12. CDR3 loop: CARSSFGQDCSSYNEQFF. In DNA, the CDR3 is TGTGCCAGAAGCTCCTTTGGACAGGACTGCAGCTCCTACAATGAGCAGTTCTTC.

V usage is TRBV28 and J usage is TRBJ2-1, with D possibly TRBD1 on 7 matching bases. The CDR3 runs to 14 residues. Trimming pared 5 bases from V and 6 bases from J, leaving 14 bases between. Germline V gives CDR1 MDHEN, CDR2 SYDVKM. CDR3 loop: CASSAGQFGNEQFF. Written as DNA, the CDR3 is TGTGCCAGCAGTGCGGGACAGTTTGGCAATGAGCAGTTCTTC.

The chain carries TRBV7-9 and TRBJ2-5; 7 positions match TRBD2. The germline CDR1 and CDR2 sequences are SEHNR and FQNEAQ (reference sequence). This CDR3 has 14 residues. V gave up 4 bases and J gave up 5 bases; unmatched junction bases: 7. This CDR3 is CASSSSGGGETQYF. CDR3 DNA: TGTGCCAGCAGCTCCTCGGGGGGAGGCGAGACCCAGTACTTC.

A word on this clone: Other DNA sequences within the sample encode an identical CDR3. The CDR3 DNA reads as TGTGCCAGCAGTTTGTGGACAGGGGTCTACGAGCAGTACTTC. Translation gives CASSLWTGVYEQYF. The rearrangement joins TRBV28 to TRBJ2-7; 9 positions agree with TRBD1. The CDR3 is made up of 14 amino acids. CDR1 and CDR2 (germline): MDHEN, SYDVKM. The J segment lost 3 bases and the V segment lost 3 bases, leaving 3 bases of the junction unmatched.

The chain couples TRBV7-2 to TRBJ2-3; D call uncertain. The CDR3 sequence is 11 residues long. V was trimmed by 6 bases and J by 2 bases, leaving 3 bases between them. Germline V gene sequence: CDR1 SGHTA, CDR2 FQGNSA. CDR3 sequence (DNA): TGTGCCAGCAGGGACACAGATACGCAGTATTTT. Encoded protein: CASRDTDTQYF.

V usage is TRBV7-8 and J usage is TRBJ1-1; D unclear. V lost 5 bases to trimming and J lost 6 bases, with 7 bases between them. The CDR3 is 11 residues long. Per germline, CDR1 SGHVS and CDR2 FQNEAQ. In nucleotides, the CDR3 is TGTGCCAGCAGCCAGGCCTCTGAAGCTTTCTTT. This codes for CASSQASEAFF. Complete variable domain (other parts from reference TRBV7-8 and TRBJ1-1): GAGVSQSPRYKVAKRGQDVALRCDPISGHVSLFWYQQALGQGPEFLTYFQNEAQLDKSGLPSDRFFAERPEGSVSTLKIQRTQQEDSAVYLCASSQASEAFFGQGTRLTVV.

The CDR3 region is CASGEKRGASYEQYF. CDR3 bases: TGTGCCAGCGGTGAGAAGCGGGGGGCTTCCTACGAGCAGTACTTC. The V call is TRBV5-4, the J call TRBJ2-7; TRBD2 matches 9 bases. The V and J ends lost 7 bases and 1 base, in that order; junction bases with no gene match: 9. This CDR3 contains 15 residues. From germline, CDR1 is SGHNT and CDR2 YYREEE (reference sequence).

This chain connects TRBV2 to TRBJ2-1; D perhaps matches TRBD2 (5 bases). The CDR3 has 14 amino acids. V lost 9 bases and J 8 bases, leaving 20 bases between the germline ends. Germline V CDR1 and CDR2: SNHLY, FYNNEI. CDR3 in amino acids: CARTLILGSDEQFF. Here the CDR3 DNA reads TGTGCCAGGACCCTTATTTTGGGGAGCGATGAGCAGTTCTTC.

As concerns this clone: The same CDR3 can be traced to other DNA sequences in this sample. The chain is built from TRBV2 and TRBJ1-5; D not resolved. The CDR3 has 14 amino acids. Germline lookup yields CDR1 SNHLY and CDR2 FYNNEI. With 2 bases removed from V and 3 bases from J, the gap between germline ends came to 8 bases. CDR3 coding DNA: TGTGCCAGCAGTGAAAGGCCCATCAATCAGCCCCAGCATTTT. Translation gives CASSERPINQPQHF.

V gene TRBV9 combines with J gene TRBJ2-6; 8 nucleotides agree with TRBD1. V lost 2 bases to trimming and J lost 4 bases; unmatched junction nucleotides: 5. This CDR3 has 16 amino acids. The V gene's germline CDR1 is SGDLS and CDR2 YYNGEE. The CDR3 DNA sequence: TGTGCCAGCAGCGTGGACAGGGTTTTAGGGGCCAACGTCCTGACTTTC. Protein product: CASSVDRVLGANVLTF.

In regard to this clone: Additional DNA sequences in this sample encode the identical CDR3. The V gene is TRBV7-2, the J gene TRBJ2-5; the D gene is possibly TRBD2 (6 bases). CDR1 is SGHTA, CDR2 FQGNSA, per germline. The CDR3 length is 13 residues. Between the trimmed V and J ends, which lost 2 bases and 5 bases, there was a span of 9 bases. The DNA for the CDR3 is TGTGCCAGCAGCTTACGGAGCGGGGAGACCCAGTACTTC. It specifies CASSLRSGETQYF.

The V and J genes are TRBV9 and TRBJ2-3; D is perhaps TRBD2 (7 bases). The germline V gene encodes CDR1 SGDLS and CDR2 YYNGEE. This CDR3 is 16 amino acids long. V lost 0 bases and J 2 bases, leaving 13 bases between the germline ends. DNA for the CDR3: TGTGCCAGCAGCGTAGCTGGGGGGGGCATCACAGATACGCAGTATTTT. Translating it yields CASSVAGGGITDTQYF.

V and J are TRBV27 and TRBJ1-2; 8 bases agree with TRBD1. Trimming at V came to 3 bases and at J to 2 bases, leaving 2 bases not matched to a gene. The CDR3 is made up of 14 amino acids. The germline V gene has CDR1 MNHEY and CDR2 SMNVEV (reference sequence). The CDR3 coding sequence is TGTGCCAGCAGTTTCGGACAGGGCAACTATGGCTACACCTTC. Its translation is CASSFGQGNYGYTF.